Each of the 27 T cell receptor beta chains below was sequenced from the same sample in a study of T cells in women clearing cervical HPV infection. Produced via immunoSEQ multiplex PCR; TCRdb's table is partial and in-frame only. The sample has 15,000 to 20,000 clones. The specimen was blood buffy coat. The receptors were gathered from a woman between 18 and 70 years old with a cervical HPV16 infection that either progressed to CIN3+ or cleared (not recorded which).

As to this clone: The read finishes 3 residues shy of the CDR3 end, and the germline J gene is used to complete it. The genes are TRBV20-1 and TRBJ2-1; TRBD2 matches at 9 bases. CDR1 DFQATT and CDR2 SNEGSKA come from the germline V gene (reference sequence). The CDR3 totals 15 residues. Trimming took 6 bases from V and 6 from J; bases not matched to a gene: 12. CDR3: CSADCGGGPGNEQFF. Partial CDR3 DNA: TGCAGTGCCGACTGCGGGGGGGGGCCGGGCAATGAG.

About this clone: With the read ending 3 residues before the CDR3 end, the germline J gene is used to fill in that end. The J gene is TRBJ2-7, the V gene TRBV15; maybe TRBD1 (6 bases). The CDR3 length is 15 residues. Germline V gene sequence: CDR1 LNHNV, CDR2 YYDKDF (reference sequence). V was shortened by 5 bases and J by 6 bases, with 20 bases between the two germline ends. The DNA read from the CDR3 is TGTGCCACCAGCCCGCTAGGGACACTCCCTGGCGAG. The encoded protein is CATSPLGTLPGE. In full, the CDR3 is CATSPLGTLPGEQYF.

On this clone itself: An end of the junction differs from the germline gene, which may be a read error. The read ends 3 residues early relative to the CDR3; the germline J gene fills the gap. V is TRBV2 and J is TRBJ1-1; 7 nucleotides agree with TRBD1. The CDR3 is 15 residues long. The germline gives CDR1 SNHLY, CDR2 FYNNEI. CDR3 loop: CASREPGQRNSEAFF. Partial CDR3 DNA: TGTGCCAGCAGGGAACCGGGACAGAGGAACTCTGAA.

With respect to this clone: The DNA ends 3 residues before the CDR3 does, and the rest of the CDR3 is filled in from the germline J gene. The gene calls are TRBV5-6 and TRBJ1-1; 7 bases are shared with TRBD1. V shed 3 bases, J shed 4 bases, and the junction held 3 bases outside the gene matches. CDR1 is SGHDT, CDR2 YYEEEE, per germline. The CDR3 totals 13 residues. The CDR3 spells CASSSTGSTEAFF. The CDR3 DNA, read in part, is TGTGCCAGCAGCTCGACAGGGAGCACTGAA.

A note on this clone: The missing CDR3 end, 3 residues past where the read stops, is filled in from the germline J gene. The chain employs TRBV5-6 and TRBJ2-7; a weak D match, TRBD1 (5 bases). The CDR3 has 13 amino acids. Per germline, CDR1 SGHDT and CDR2 YYEEEE. V lost 4 bases and J 5 bases, leaving 13 bases between the germline ends. The CDR3 is CASSHQGVDEQYF. The sequenced CDR3 bases are TGTGCCAGCAGCCACCAAGGGGTGGACGAG.

As concerns this clone: Read data end 3 residues before the CDR3 end; the end is taken from the germline J gene. This chain uses TRBV18 with TRBJ1-5; 8 bases are shared with TRBD1. The CDR3 runs 16 residues. Germline trimming cut 0 bases from V and 6 bases from J; bases unmatched to any gene: 7. Germline CDR1 reads KGHSH; CDR2 reads LQKENI. The CDR3 bases that were read are TGTGCCAGCTCACCACCGGGCCAGGGGGCCGGTCAGCCC. Its protein product is CASSPPGQGAGQP. The whole CDR3 reads CASSPPGQGAGQPQHF. Combining the CDR3 with reference TRBV18 and TRBJ1-5 gives the whole variable domain NAGVMQNPRHLVRRRGQEARLRCSPMKGHSHVYWYRQLPEEGLKFMVYLQKENIIDESGMPKERFSAEFPKEGPSILRIQQVVRGDSAAYFCASSPPGQGAGQPQHFGDGTRLSIL.

Regarding this clone: The read terminates 3 residues ahead of where the CDR3 ends, so the germline J gene completes it. The rearrangement joins TRBV12-3 or TRBV12-4 to TRBJ1-3; the match to TRBD1 covers 7 bases. The CDR3 extends over 16 amino acids. V lost 6 bases and J lost 1; bases outside the gene matches: 9. The DNA read from the CDR3 is TGTGCCAGCAGACTATGGGACAGTTCATCTGGAAACACC. Residues: CASRLWDSSSGNT. The entire CDR3 protein is CASRLWDSSSGNTIYF.

This clone is deemed medium-sized by its frequency. The read stops 3 residues short of the end of the CDR3; the missing end is completed from the germline J gene. This chain links TRBV18 with TRBJ2-3, with D unresolved. The CDR3 is made up of 16 amino acids. Germline CDR1 and CDR2: KGHSH and LQKENI. Trimming stripped 1 base from V and 2 bases from J, with 13 bases between. The part of the CDR3 DNA that was read is TGTGCCAGCTCACCACTGATGTCAGTATCCACAGATACG. Its translation is CASSPLMSVSTDT. The full CDR3 reads CASSPLMSVSTDTQYF.

By frequency, this clone registers medium-sized. The read terminates 3 residues ahead of where the CDR3 ends, so the germline J gene completes it. The J gene is TRBJ1-6, the V gene TRBV10-3; the D gene is possibly TRBD1 (5 bases). The CDR3 extends over 17 amino acids. Germline V gives CDR1 ENHRY, CDR2 SYGVKD. The V and J ends lost 4 bases and 3 bases respectively, with 16 bases between them. CDR3 sequence: CAISASDSVIYNSPLHF. Partial CDR3 DNA: TGTGCCATCAGTGCCTCAGACAGCGTGATCTATAATTCACCC.

As for this clone: The CDR3 end falls 3 residues outside the read, so it is completed with the germline J gene. V and J are TRBV4-2 and TRBJ2-5, with 15 bases aligning to TRBD2. The CDR3 sequence is 20 residues long. Germline CDR1 reads LGHNA; CDR2 reads YNFKEQ. V lost 4 bases, J lost 4 bases, and 16 bases stayed unmatched. Partial CDR3 DNA: TGTGCCAGCAGCCCGAAGGCTGGGACTAGCGGGGGGCCACGCGGAGAGACC. This translates into CASSPKAGTSGGPRGET. The CDR3 reads in full as CASSPKAGTSGGPRGETQYF.

Details on this clone: Sequencing ends 3 residues short of the CDR3 end; the germline J gene provides the rest. The chain employs TRBV7-2 and TRBJ2-5; 9 bases are a match to TRBD1. Trimming took 0 bases from V and 5 from J; bases not matched to a gene: 7. The germline gives CDR1 SGHTA, CDR2 FQGNSA. The CDR3 contains 16 residues. CDR3 sequence reads: CASSLAWTGAGETQYF. The CDR3 bases that were read are TGTGCCAGCAGCTTAGCTTGGACAGGGGCGGGGGAGACC.

As to this clone: The CDR3 extends 3 residues past the end of the read, so its final part is completed from the germline J gene. The chain combines TRBV2 with TRBJ2-7, with D perhaps matching TRBD2 (5 bases). The CDR3 has 13 residues. V lost 2 bases to trimming and J lost 2 bases, with 7 bases between them. Germline CDR1 and CDR2: SNHLY and FYNNEI. CDR3 DNA (partial): TGTGCCAGCAGTGAAACTAGAGCCTACGAG. Its protein is CASSETRAYE. The whole CDR3 sequence is CASSETRAYEQYF.

A note on this clone: The read finishes 3 residues shy of the CDR3 end, and the germline J gene is used to complete it. The chain carries TRBV18 and TRBJ1-1; D perhaps matches TRBD1 (6 bases). V was shortened by 6 bases and J by 1 base, with 15 bases between the two germline ends. Germline-derived CDR1 and CDR2 are KGHSH and LQKENI. This CDR3 has 15 residues. Partial CDR3 DNA: TGTGCCAGCTCCCCCCCCGGGACAACGAACACTGAA. It codes for CASSPPGTTNTE. The full CDR3 reads CASSPPGTTNTEAFF.

As concerns this clone: Coverage ceases 3 residues before the CDR3 finishes, and the germline J gene fills in the end. The chain is built from TRBV19 and TRBJ2-2; 8 bases agree with TRBD1. Looked up from germline, CDR1 is LNHDA and CDR2 is SQIVND (reference sequence). V lost 3 bases and J lost 2; bases outside the gene matches: 2. The CDR3 length is 15 residues. Partial CDR3 DNA: TGTGCCAGTAGTATCAGGGGGCAAAACACCGGGGAG. This codes for CASSIRGQNTGE. The whole CDR3 reads CASSIRGQNTGELFF.

Details on this clone: The observed sequence ends 3 residues before the CDR3 terminus, with the missing tail filled in from the germline J gene. The chain couples TRBV19 to TRBJ2-1; TRBD2 aligns across 10 bases. There are 15 residues in the CDR3. Germline loops: CDR1 LNHDA, CDR2 SQIVND (reference sequence). V trimming: 1 base; J trimming: 6 bases; junction bases outside the gene matches: 3. The CDR3 region is CASSIVLAGSNEQFF. CDR3 bases read: TGTGCCAGTAGTATAGTACTAGCGGGGTCCAATGAG. Complete variable domain (other parts from reference TRBV19 and TRBJ2-1): DGGITQSPKYLFRKEGQNVTLSCEQNLNHDAMYWYRQDPGQGLRLIYYSQIVNDFQKGDIAEGYSVSREKKESFPLTVTSAQKNPTAFYLCASSIVLAGSNEQFFGPGTRLTVL.

The CDR3 DNA, read in part, is TGTGCCAGCAGCTTTCCTTATACAGGGGGCTATGGC. Encoded protein: CASSFPYTGGYG. The CDR3 in full is CASSFPYTGGYGYTF. The chain has TRBV5-5 and TRBJ1-2; 8 bases are shared with TRBD1. The read is 3 residues too short to cover the CDR3 end, so that end is filled in from the germline J gene. Germline-derived CDR1 and CDR2 are SGHKS and YYEKEE (reference sequence). This CDR3 has 15 residues. After removal of 2 bases from V and 4 bases from J, the junction contained 7 bases not matched to a gene.

On this clone: The missing CDR3 end, 3 residues past where the read stops, is filled in from the germline J gene. This sequence joins TRBV19 and TRBJ2-1; D possibly corresponds to TRBD2 (7 bases). The germline gives CDR1 LNHDA, CDR2 SQIVND (reference sequence). CDR3 length: 16 residues. Deletions cut 8 bases from V and 2 bases from J, with 19 bases between. The CDR3 loop reads CASSRLRGGAYNEQFF. The sequenced part of the CDR3 DNA is TGTGCCAGTTCCCGATTAAGGGGGGGAGCCTACAATGAG.

In the case of this clone: The DNA ends 3 residues before the CDR3 does, and the rest of the CDR3 is filled in from the germline J gene. The V gene is TRBV5-4, the J gene TRBJ2-7, with 12 bases that match TRBD2. V was clipped by 0 bases and J by 1 base; unmatched bases: 2. CDR3 size: 16 residues. Germline V CDR1 and CDR2: SGHNT, YYREEE (reference sequence). CDR3 sequence reads: CASSLAGTSGSYEQYF. CDR3 DNA (partial): TGTGCCAGCAGCTTGGCCGGGACTAGCGGGTCCTACGAG.

With respect to this clone: The read falls 3 residues short of the CDR3 end, and the missing part is taken from the germline J gene. This chain links TRBV20-1 with TRBJ1-1; possible D gene TRBD1, 5 bases. The CDR3 spans 14 residues. Germline values: CDR1 DFQATT, CDR2 SNEGSKA (reference sequence). Here the CDR3 reads CSAPRQGRVDQAFF. CDR3 DNA, as far as it was read: TGCAGTGCCCCTAGGCAGGGCAGAGTAGATCAA.

As concerns this clone: The CDR3 is cut off 3 residues early in the read; its end comes from the germline J gene. V usage is TRBV6-1 and J usage is TRBJ1-3; D is unclear. Trimming took off 4 bases at V and 0 bases at J, with 7 bases between the two ends. The CDR3 is 14 residues long. The germline V gene encodes CDR1 MNHNS and CDR2 SASEGT. The CDR3 reads CASSALLSGNTIYF. CDR3 bases read: TGTGCCAGCAGTGCCCTCCTCTCTGGAAACACC.

Worth noting for this clone: The CDR3 end lies 3 residues beyond the end of the read and is filled in from the germline J gene. The rearrangement uses TRBV7-2 and TRBJ1-3, with unresolved D. The germline CDR1 and CDR2 sequences are SGHTA and FQGNSA. V lost 1 base and J lost 1, with 5 bases in between. The CDR3 is 14 residues long. The chain's CDR3 is CASSLDSSGNTIYF. Incomplete CDR3 DNA: TGTGCCAGCAGCTTAGACAGTTCTGGAAACACC.

On this clone itself: The read ends 3 residues early relative to the CDR3; the germline J gene fills the gap. J is TRBJ1-4 and V is TRBV5-1; the match to TRBD1 covers 9 bases. The CDR3 has 16 residues. After removal of 5 bases from V and 4 bases from J, the junction contained 9 bases not matched to a gene. Germline CDR1 and CDR2: SGHRS and YFSETQ. The CDR3 reads CASRRGQGPVNEKLFF. The part of the CDR3 DNA that was read is TGCGCCAGCAGGAGGGGACAGGGTCCGGTTAATGAAAAA.

Comments on this clone: The read stops 3 residues short of the end of the CDR3; the missing end is completed from the germline J gene. The chain couples TRBV9 to TRBJ2-7; perhaps TRBD1 as D (5 bases). Germline V gene sequence: CDR1 SGDLS, CDR2 YYNGEE. This CDR3 has 15 residues. The V gene lost 0 bases and the J gene lost 3 bases, with 13 bases spanning the gap. The covered CDR3 bases are TGTGCCAGCAGCGTAGGGGGCAGGCCGGACTACGAG. It encodes CASSVGGRPDYE. The full CDR3 reads CASSVGGRPDYEQYF. Full variable domain (remainder filled in from reference TRBV9 and TRBJ2-7): DSGVTQTPKHLITATGQRVTLRCSPRSGDLSVYWYQQSLDQGLQFLIQYYNGEERAKGNILERFSAQQFPDLHSELNLSSLELGDSALYFCASSVGGRPDYEQYFGPGTRLTVT.

As regards this clone: The read finishes 3 residues shy of the CDR3 end, and the germline J gene is used to complete it. The V gene is TRBV29-1, the J gene TRBJ2-7; D ambiguous. This CDR3 region has 17 residues. Looked up from germline, CDR1 is SQVTM and CDR2 is ANQGSEA. The V and J ends lost 7 bases and 3 bases respectively, with 28 bases between them. CDR3 in amino acids: CSANILAKKGPFYEQYF. The DNA read from the CDR3 is TGCAGCGCAAACATACTCGCAAAAAAGGGCCCCTTCTACGAG.

The covered CDR3 bases are TGCAGTGCTGCTCGGACAGGGGCCTCCTACAATCAGCCC. Translation: CSAARTGASYNQP. The complete CDR3 protein is CSAARTGASYNQPQHF. The chain couples TRBV20-1 to TRBJ1-5; 9 nucleotides agree with TRBD1. Coverage ceases 3 residues before the CDR3 finishes, and the germline J gene fills in the end. CDR1 is DFQATT and CDR2 is SNEGSKA in the germline V gene (reference sequence). With V trimmed by 5 bases and J by 3 bases, 11 bases remained unmatched. CDR3 length: 16 amino acids.

A remark on this clone: From the germline J gene comes the end of the CDR3, since the read stops 3 residues before it. The chain has TRBV5-6 and TRBJ2-7, with D perhaps TRBD2 (5 bases). This CDR3 contains 14 residues. The ends were cut back, 0 bases at V and 2 bases at J, with 9 bases in the middle. The germline CDR1 and CDR2 sequences are SGHDT and YYEEEE. The part of the CDR3 DNA that was read is TGTGCCAGCAGCTTGGTCCGGGGTACCTACGAG. Amino acid sequence: CASSLVRGTYE. The whole CDR3 is CASSLVRGTYEQYF.

To note about this clone: Sequencing ends 3 residues short of the CDR3 end; the germline J gene provides the rest. The chain recombines TRBV19 with TRBJ2-2, with 8 positions matching TRBD1. V gave up 4 bases and J gave up 1 base; unmatched junction bases: 8. Germline V gives CDR1 LNHDA, CDR2 SQIVND (reference sequence). The CDR3 length is 17 residues. Incomplete CDR3 DNA: TGTGCCAGTAGTACCTTCCGCGGGACAGGGAACACCGGGGAG. It translates to CASSTFRGTGNTGE. The whole CDR3 sequence reads CASSTFRGTGNTGELFF.